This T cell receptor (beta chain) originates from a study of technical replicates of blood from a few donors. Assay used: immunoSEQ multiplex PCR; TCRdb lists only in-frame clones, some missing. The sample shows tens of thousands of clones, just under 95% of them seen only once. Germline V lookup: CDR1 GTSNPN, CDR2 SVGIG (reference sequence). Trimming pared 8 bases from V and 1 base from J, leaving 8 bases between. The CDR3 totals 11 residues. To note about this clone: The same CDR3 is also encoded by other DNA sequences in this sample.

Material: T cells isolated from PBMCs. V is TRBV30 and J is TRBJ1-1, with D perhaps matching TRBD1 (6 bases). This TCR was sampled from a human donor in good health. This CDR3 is CALDRNTEAFF. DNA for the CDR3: TGTGCCCTGGACAGGAACACTGAAGCTTTCTTT.